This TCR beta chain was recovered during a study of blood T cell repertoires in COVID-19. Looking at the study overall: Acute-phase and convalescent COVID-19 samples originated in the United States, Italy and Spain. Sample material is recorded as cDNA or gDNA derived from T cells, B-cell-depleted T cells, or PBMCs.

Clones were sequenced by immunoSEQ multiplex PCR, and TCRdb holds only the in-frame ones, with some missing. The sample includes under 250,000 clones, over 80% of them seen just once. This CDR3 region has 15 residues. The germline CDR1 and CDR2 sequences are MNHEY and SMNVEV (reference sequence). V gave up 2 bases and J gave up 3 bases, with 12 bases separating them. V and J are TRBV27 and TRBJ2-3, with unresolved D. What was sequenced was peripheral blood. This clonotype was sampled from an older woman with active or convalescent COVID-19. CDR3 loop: CASSLLGVRTDTQYF. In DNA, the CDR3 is TGTGCCAGCAGTTTACTAGGAGTCCGGACAGATACGCAGTATTTT.